Shown below are 20 T cell receptor beta chains from a single sample sequenced in a study of PD-L1 blockade in urothelial cancer. The time point denotes: peripheral blood 6 weeks after treatment start. Generated by immunoSEQ multiplex PCR, the TCRdb table keeps only in-frame clones and is missing some. The profile shows some 110,000 clones, approximately 89% of them singletons. The sequencing used PBMCs, collected around atezolizumab (anti-PD-L1) treatment. All receptors derive from a man aged 55 to 70 with urothelial cancer.

V is TRBV5-5 and J is TRBJ2-5; D is possibly TRBD1 (6 bases). The germline V gene has CDR1 SGHKS and CDR2 YYEKEE (reference sequence). The CDR3 has 15 amino acids. Trimming cost V 4 bases and J 0 bases, with 13 bases left between them. The CDR3 DNA is TGTGCCAGCAGCCTACAAACAGGGTACCAAGAGACCCAGTACTTC. The encoded protein is CASSLQTGYQETQYF. The whole variable domain, filled in from reference TRBV5-5 and TRBJ2-5, reads DAGVTQSPTHLIKTRGQQVTLRCSPISGHKSVSWYQQVLGQGPQFIFQYYEKEERGRGNFPDRFSARQFPNYSSELNVNALLLGDSALYLCASSLQTGYQETQYFGPGTRLLVL.

The chain carries TRBV9 and TRBJ2-1; TRBD2 agrees at 12 bases. J lost 6 bases, V lost 3 bases, and 7 bases had no gene match. The length of the CDR3 is 16 residues. CDR1 and CDR2 (germline): SGDLS, YYNGEE. CDR3 DNA: TGTGCCAGCAGCGCCGCCGGGACTAGCGGGTCCAATGAGCAGTTCTTC. The encoded protein is CASSAAGTSGSNEQFF.

V and J are TRBV9 and TRBJ1-2; the D is unclear. CDR1 is SGDLS and CDR2 is YYNGEE in the germline V gene. The CDR3 contains 15 residues. Trimming removed 3 bases at V and 6 bases at J, with 18 bases between. The CDR3 is CASSALSRVHDGYTF. CDR3 nucleotide sequence: TGTGCCAGCAGCGCCCTCTCGAGGGTACACGATGGCTACACCTTC.

The chain combines TRBV14 with TRBJ2-5; weak D call: TRBD2 (6 bases). This CDR3 spans 13 amino acids. Trimming stripped 4 bases from V and 3 bases from J, with 9 bases between. Germline V gene lookup returns CDR1 SGHDN and CDR2 FVKESK. CDR3 DNA sequence: TGTGCCAGCAGCCGAGGAGGGGAAGAGACCCAGTACTTC. This gives the protein CASSRGGEETQYF.

The CDR3 is CASSPSGWSTDTQYF. For the CDR3, the DNA is TGTGCCAGTAGTCCTTCGGGTTGGAGCACAGATACGCAGTATTTT. The chain carries TRBV19 and TRBJ2-3; D unresolved. Germline lookup yields CDR1 LNHDA and CDR2 SQIVND (reference sequence). The CDR3 sequence is 15 residues long. Between the trimmed V and J ends, which lost 5 bases and 0 bases, there was a span of 12 bases.

The chain recombines TRBV19 with TRBJ1-5; D gene unclear. Germline V CDR1 and CDR2: LNHDA, SQIVND (reference sequence). The CDR3 length is 14 residues. The V and J ends lost 3 bases and 3 bases respectively, with 9 bases between them. In DNA, the CDR3 is TGTGCCAGTAGTATGTGGGCAAACAATCAGCCCCAGCATTTT. Its translation: CASSMWANNQPQHF.

The rearrangement joins TRBV2 to TRBJ1-5; 10 nucleotides align to TRBD1. CDR1 SNHLY and CDR2 FYNNEI come from the germline V gene. With V trimmed by 4 bases and J by 6 bases, 0 bases remained unmatched. This CDR3 contains 13 residues. CDR3 sequence (DNA): TGTGCCAGCAGTGGGACAGGGGGTCAGCCCCAGCATTTT. This encodes CASSGTGGQPQHF.

This clone was seen just once. This chain uses TRBV4-2 with TRBJ2-7, with 7 bases lining up with TRBD2. The CDR3 sequence is 16 residues long. J gave up 2 bases and V 2 bases, and 9 bases lay outside the gene matches. Germline lookup yields CDR1 LGHNA and CDR2 YNFKEQ. Written as DNA, the CDR3 is TGTGCCAGCAGCCAATCCCGGGCTAGCGGAACCTACGAGCAGTACTTC. Protein sequence: CASSQSRASGTYEQYF.

J is TRBJ2-5 and V is TRBV5-6; D might be TRBD1 (6 bases). The CDR3 is 14 residues long. The germline gives CDR1 SGHDT, CDR2 YYEEEE. Trimming removed 0 bases at V and 5 bases at J, with 11 bases between. DNA of the CDR3: TGTGCCAGCAGCTTGGTTGGGGGCCACGAGACCCAGTACTTC. It is translated as CASSLVGGHETQYF.

This clone was found once. The chain recombines TRBV15 with TRBJ2-2; 9 bases are a match to TRBD2. In germline, CDR1 is LNHNV, CDR2 YYDKDF (reference sequence). The CDR3 extends over 16 amino acids. The J segment lost 5 bases and the V segment lost 1 base, leaving 5 bases of the junction unmatched. The CDR3 is CATSRGFLAGTGELFF. In DNA form, the CDR3 reads TGTGCCACCAGCAGAGGATTCCTAGCGGGAACCGGGGAGCTGTTTTTT.

This sequence joins TRBV5-3 and TRBJ2-7; tentative D call: TRBD2 (5 bases). TRBV5-3 is identified as an open reading frame with a role that is uncertain. This CDR3 spans 14 amino acids. Deletions cut 0 bases from V and 12 bases from J, with 19 bases between. CDR3 loop: CARSLGSSTAGPYF. The CDR3 DNA sequence: TGTGCCAGAAGCTTGGGCTCATCAACGGCGGGCCCGTACTTC.

The chain is built from TRBV27 and TRBJ1-5; possible D gene TRBD1, 6 bases. The CDR3 is 15 amino acids. V was shortened by 6 bases and J by 4 bases, with 16 bases between the two germline ends. The germline gives CDR1 MNHEY, CDR2 SMNVEV (reference sequence). CDR3: CASRPGQQWNQPQHF. The CDR3 region has the DNA TGTGCCAGCAGACCCGGACAGCAATGGAATCAGCCCCAGCATTTT.

This clone appeared a few times. The genes are TRBV7-3 and TRBJ2-2, with 14 bases lining up with TRBD2. The CDR3 has 17 residues. Germline V gene sequence: CDR1 SGHTA, CDR2 FQGTGA. Losses at the gene ends were 5 bases for V and 5 bases for J; bases not matched to a gene: 7. In DNA form, the CDR3 reads TGTGCCAGCAGCCGGACTAGCGGGGGGCCGGGGACCGGGGAGCTGTTTTTT. Amino acid sequence: CASSRTSGGPGTGELFF.

The gene calls are TRBV6-6 and TRBJ2-3; TRBD1 matches at 7 bases. Germline CDR1 MNHNY, CDR2 SVGAGI (reference sequence). The ends lost 2 bases at V and 4 bases at J; junction bases unmatched: 6. This CDR3 contains 15 residues. CDR3 in amino acids: CASSYRQGRSDTQYF. The CDR3 DNA sequence: TGTGCCAGCAGTTACAGACAGGGCCGATCAGATACGCAGTATTTT.

The chain carries TRBV5-4 and TRBJ2-5, with 13 positions matching TRBD2. The V and J ends lost 2 bases and 4 bases, in that order; junction bases with no gene match: 2. Germline CDR1 and CDR2: SGHNT and YYREEE (reference sequence). The CDR3 is 15 amino acids. The CDR3 nucleotides are TGTGCCAGCAGCTTTCGACTAGCGGGAGGAGAGACCCAGTACTTC. It yields the protein CASSFRLAGGETQYF.

This clone appeared once. The chain couples TRBV4-1 to TRBJ2-3, with 7 bases identical to TRBD2. The CDR3 extends over 16 amino acids. Germline CDR1 is MGHRA and CDR2 is YSYEKL. V was clipped by 0 bases and J by 6 bases; unmatched bases: 9. CDR3 sequence (DNA): TGCGCCAGCAGCCAAGATCCAGCGGGAATTCCGGATACGCAGTATTTT. Translated: CASSQDPAGIPDTQYF.

This chain connects TRBV4-3 to TRBJ2-7, with TRBD2 matching 10 bases. The germline gives CDR1 LGHNA, CDR2 YSLEER. The CDR3 length is 17 residues. The V segment lost 2 bases and the J segment 4 bases; nucleotides outside the gene matches: 11. CDR3 protein: CASSQPRAGGLGYEQYF. CDR3 in DNA: TGCGCCAGCAGCCAACCCCGAGCGGGAGGGCTTGGGTACGAGCAGTACTTC.

V gene TRBV2 combines with J gene TRBJ1-4; tentative D call: TRBD1 (5 bases). The CDR3 is 14 amino acids. The germline V gene has CDR1 SNHLY and CDR2 FYNNEI. Trimming stripped 10 bases from V and 5 bases from J, with 17 bases between. This chain's CDR3 is CATSKTELNEKLFF. The CDR3 DNA reads as TGTGCCACCTCTAAGACAGAACTGAATGAAAAACTGTTTTTT.

The chain combines TRBV7-8 with TRBJ2-3, with TRBD2 matching over 13 bases. The V segment lost 5 bases and the J segment 2 bases; nucleotides outside the gene matches: 7. The germline V gene has CDR1 SGHVS and CDR2 FQNEAQ. This CDR3 is 17 amino acids long. Written as DNA, the CDR3 is TGTGCCAGCAGCGCCAAACTAGCGGGGGGGCCCACAGATACGCAGTATTTT. Protein: CASSAKLAGGPTDTQYF.

The chain has TRBV28 and TRBJ2-1; possible D gene TRBD1, 5 bases. The CDR3 has 12 amino acids. V lost 4 bases to trimming and J lost 5 bases, with 6 bases between them. Germline V gene lookup returns CDR1 MDHEN and CDR2 SYDVKM. Here the CDR3 DNA reads TGTGCCAGCAGTTGGGGCCACAATGAGCAGTTCTTC. This gives the protein CASSWGHNEQFF.